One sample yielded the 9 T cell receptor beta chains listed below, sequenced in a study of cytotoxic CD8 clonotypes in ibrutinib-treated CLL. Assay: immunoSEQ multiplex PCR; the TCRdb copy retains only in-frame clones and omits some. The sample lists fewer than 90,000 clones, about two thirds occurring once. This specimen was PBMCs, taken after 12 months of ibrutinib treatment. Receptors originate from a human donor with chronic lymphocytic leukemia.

CDR3 sequence (DNA): TGCAGTGCTAAGGGTTACTATGGCTACACCTTC. The encoded protein is CSAKGYYGYTF. The chain joins TRBV20-1 to TRBJ1-2; the D is unclear. Germline V gene sequence: CDR1 DFQATT, CDR2 SNEGSKA (reference sequence). This CDR3 has 11 residues. V was cut by 4 bases and J by 3 bases, with 6 bases left in between.

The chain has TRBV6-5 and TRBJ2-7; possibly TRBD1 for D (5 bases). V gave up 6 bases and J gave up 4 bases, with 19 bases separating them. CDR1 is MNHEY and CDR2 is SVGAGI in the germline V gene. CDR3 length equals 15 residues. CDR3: CASRTAQTAFYEQYF. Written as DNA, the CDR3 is TGTGCCAGCAGGACAGCCCAGACAGCCTTTTACGAGCAGTACTTC.

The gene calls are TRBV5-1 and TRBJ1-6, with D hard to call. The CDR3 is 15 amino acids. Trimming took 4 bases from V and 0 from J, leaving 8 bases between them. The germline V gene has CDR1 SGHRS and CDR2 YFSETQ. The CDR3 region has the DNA TGCGCCAGCAGCCCCAGCAGCTCCTATAATTCACCCCTCCACTTT. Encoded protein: CASSPSSSYNSPLHF.

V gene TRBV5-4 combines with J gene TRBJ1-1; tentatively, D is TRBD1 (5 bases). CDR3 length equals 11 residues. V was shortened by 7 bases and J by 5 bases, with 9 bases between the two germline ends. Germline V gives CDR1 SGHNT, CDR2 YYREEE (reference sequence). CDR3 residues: CASGGRTEAFF. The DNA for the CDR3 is TGTGCCAGCGGGGGAAGGACTGAAGCTTTCTTT.

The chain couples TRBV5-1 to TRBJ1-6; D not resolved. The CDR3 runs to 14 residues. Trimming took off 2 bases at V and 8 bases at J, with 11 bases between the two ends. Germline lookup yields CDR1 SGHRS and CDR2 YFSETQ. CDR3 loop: CASSLHKRDSPLHF. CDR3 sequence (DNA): TGCGCCAGCAGCTTACATAAGAGGGATTCACCCCTCCACTTT.

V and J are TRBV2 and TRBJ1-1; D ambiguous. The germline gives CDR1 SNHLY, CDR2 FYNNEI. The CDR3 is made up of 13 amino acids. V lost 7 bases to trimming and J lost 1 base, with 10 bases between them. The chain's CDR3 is CASMGSQNTEAFF. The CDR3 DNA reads TGTGCCAGCATGGGGTCACAGAACACTGAAGCTTTCTTT.

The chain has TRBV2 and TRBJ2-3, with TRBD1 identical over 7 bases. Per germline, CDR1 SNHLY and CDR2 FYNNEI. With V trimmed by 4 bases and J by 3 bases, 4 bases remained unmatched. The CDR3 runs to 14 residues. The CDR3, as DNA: TGTGCCAGCAGTGCTACAGGGGTGACAGATACGCAGTATTTT. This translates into CASSATGVTDTQYF.

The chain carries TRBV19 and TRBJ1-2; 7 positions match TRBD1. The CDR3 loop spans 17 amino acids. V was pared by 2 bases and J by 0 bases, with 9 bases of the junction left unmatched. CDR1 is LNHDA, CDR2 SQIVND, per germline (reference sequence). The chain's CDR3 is CASSIRGRQGANYGYTF. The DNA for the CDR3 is TGTGCCAGTAGTATAAGGGGTCGGCAGGGGGCTAACTATGGCTACACCTTC.

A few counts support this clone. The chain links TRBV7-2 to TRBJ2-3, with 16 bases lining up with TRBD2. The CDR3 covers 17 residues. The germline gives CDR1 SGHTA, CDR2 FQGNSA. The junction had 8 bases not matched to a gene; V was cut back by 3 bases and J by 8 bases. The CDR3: CASSLGLAGGYWVTQYF. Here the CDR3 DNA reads TGTGCCAGCAGCTTGGGACTAGCGGGGGGGTACTGGGTTACGCAGTATTTT.